A selection of T cell receptor beta chains follows, all from one sample in a study of T cells after posttransplantation cyclophosphamide. The data were produced by immunoSEQ multiplex PCR, yet TCRdb's version contains in-frame clones alone and is incomplete. The sample has tens of thousands of clones, approximately 86% seen once. The sequenced sample consisted of PBMCs. These receptors all stem from a man aged 30-40 years with a blood cancer, CMV-positive, and with a related stem cell donor. Both conserved end residues are trimmed from each CDR3.

TRBV6-5,ASRAYTGAGGYT
TRBV5-8,ASSGPGLAVNTDTQY
TRBV9,ASSGRGGTYRREQY
TRBV19,ASSSRENTGELF
TRBV30,AWSRAGGQETQY
TRBV30,AWSNPYGGSNQPQH
TRBV6-5,ASSYSWLAGVHEQY
TRBV15,ATSPQTGDTQY
TRBV5-1,ASSQNPGLAGAYNEQF
TRBV6-5,ASAADRNTGELF
TRBV30,AWSRTGLNYGYT
TRBV7-9,ASSSQYRPQGTGNTIY
TRBV27,ASSRSSPEGQF
TRBV5-6,ASSPTQGQHYTQY
TRBV11-3,ASSLDRDYEQY
TRBV30,AWSSNYGYT